The source of this T cell receptor beta chain is a study of T cells in Graves' hyperthyroidism and ophthalmopathy. The CDR3 length is 17 residues. CDR1 and CDR2 from the germline V gene are LNHDA and SQIVND (reference sequence). J was trimmed by 0 bases and V by 6 bases; bases with no gene match: 9. RNA transcripts served as the template for amplifying TCR beta CDR3 regions. Researchers ran a first-round RT-PCR on the TCR CDR3 using the HTBI primer set. MiXCR, run by TCRdb on the multiplex PCR reads, gives a single entry per CDR3 protein. The table includes roughly 350,000 distinct CDR3 sequences, approximately 15% detected once.

This receptor was obtained from a woman aged 25 to 39 with Graves' hyperthyroidism. The sample was blood. This sequence joins TRBV19 and TRBJ2-1; TRBD2 agrees at 9 bases. CDR3 in amino acids: CASSLAGVKASYNEQFF. The CDR3 DNA follows: TGTGCCAGTAGCTTAGCGGGAGTTAAAGCCTCCTACAATGAGCAGTTCTTC.